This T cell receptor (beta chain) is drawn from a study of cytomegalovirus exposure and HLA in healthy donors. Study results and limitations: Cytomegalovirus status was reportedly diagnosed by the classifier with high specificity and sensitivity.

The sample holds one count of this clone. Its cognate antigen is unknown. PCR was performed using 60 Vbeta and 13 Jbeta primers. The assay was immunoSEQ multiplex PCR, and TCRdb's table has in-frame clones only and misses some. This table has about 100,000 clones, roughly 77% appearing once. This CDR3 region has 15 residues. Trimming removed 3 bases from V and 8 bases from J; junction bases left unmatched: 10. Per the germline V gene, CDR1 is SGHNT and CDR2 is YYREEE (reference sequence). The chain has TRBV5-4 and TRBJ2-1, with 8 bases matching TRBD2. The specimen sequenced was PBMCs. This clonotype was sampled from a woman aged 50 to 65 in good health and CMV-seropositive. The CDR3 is CASSSGSGSGDEQFF. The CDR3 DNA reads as TGTGCCAGCAGCTCCGGAAGCGGGAGTGGGGATGAGCAGTTCTTC.